This T cell receptor (beta chain) stems from a study of graft-versus-host responses after intestinal transplantation. Study in general: Each patient got anti-thymocyte globulin induction, then tacrolimus and steroids for about 3 years. Study-wide findings and caveats: Early HvG declines after transplant were associated with peak circulating GvH clone levels.

Profiling relied on immunoSEQ multiplex PCR, and the TCRdb table lists in-frame clones only, not all of them. The sample consists of about 90,000 clones, around 93% of them appearing once. Details on this clone: The antigen is unknown.

The germline V gene encodes CDR1 SEHNR and CDR2 FQNEAQ (reference sequence). The CDR3 length is 14 residues. Between the trimmed V and J ends, which lost 1 base and 4 bases, there was a span of 10 bases. This rearrangement joins TRBV7-9 to TRBJ1-1; D may be TRBD1 (6 bases). This clonotype originated in a human donor who was the organ donor for an intestinal transplant. Specimen: unstimulated CD4+ T cells sorted from spleen or lymph node cells, collected before transplant. CDR3 nucleotide sequence: TGTGCCAGCAGCTTAGAGGGGGTCGGCACTGAAGCTTTCTTT. It translates to CASSLEGVGTEAFF.